These 20 T cell receptor beta chains originate from one sample sequenced in a study of blood T cell repertoires in COVID-19. Clones were read by immunoSEQ multiplex PCR, and TCRdb kept only the in-frame ones, dropping some. The sample holds 200,000 to 300,000 clones; roughly 80% are singletons and the top ten take over 10%. Sample: peripheral blood. All receptors come from a woman aged 55 to 70 with active or convalescent COVID-19.

V is TRBV7-2 and J is TRBJ2-7, with a tentative D call TRBD1 (6 bases). This CDR3 comprises 15 residues. In germline, CDR1 is SGHTA, CDR2 FQGNSA. Trimming pared 3 bases from V and 0 bases from J, leaving 12 bases between. The CDR3 protein is CASSLGTSSSYEQYF. CDR3 bases: TGTGCCAGCAGCTTGGGGACATCTTCCTCCTACGAGCAGTACTTC.

V usage is TRBV7-8 and J usage is TRBJ1-5, with D possibly TRBD1 on 6 matching bases. This CDR3 region has 14 residues. Deletions cut 5 bases from V and 7 bases from J, with 15 bases between. Per germline, CDR1 SGHVS and CDR2 FQNEAQ. CDR3 nucleotide sequence: TGTGCCAGCAGCCCCCCAGGGGAGGGCCAGCCCCAGCATTTT. Its protein product is CASSPPGEGQPQHF. Full variable domain (remainder filled in from reference TRBV7-8 and TRBJ1-5): GAGVSQSPRYKVAKRGQDVALRCDPISGHVSLFWYQQALGQGPEFLTYFQNEAQLDKSGLPSDRFFAERPEGSVSTLKIQRTQQEDSAVYLCASSPPGEGQPQHFGDGTRLSIL.

This clone was observed a few times. The rearrangement uses TRBV7-6 and TRBJ2-3; TRBD2 aligns across 13 bases. CDR1 is SGHVS, CDR2 FNYEAQ, per germline. V shed 5 bases and J 2 bases; nucleotides not matched to a gene: 4. CDR3 length equals 16 residues. CDR3 bases: TGTGCCAGCAGCATCGGGACTAGCGGGGTCACAGATACGCAGTATTTT. This gives the protein CASSIGTSGVTDTQYF. Full variable domain (missing parts from reference TRBV7-6 and TRBJ2-3): GAGVSQSPRYKVTKRGQDVALRCDPISGHVSLYWYRQALGQGPEFLTYFNYEAQQDKSGLPNDRFSAERPEGSISTLTIQRTEQRDSAMYRCASSIGTSGVTDTQYFGPGTRLTVL.

The chain uses TRBV27 and TRBJ2-1; a weak D match, TRBD2 (7 bases). The CDR3 is 14 residues long. CDR1 and CDR2 from the germline V gene are MNHEY and SMNVEV (reference sequence). Deletions cut 3 bases from V and 7 bases from J, with 13 bases between. The DNA for the CDR3 is TGTGCCAGCAGTTTGGGGGGGGGCGGAAATGAGCAGTTCTTC. Its protein product is CASSLGGGGNEQFF.

This chain connects TRBV5-1 to TRBJ2-5; 14 nucleotides line up with TRBD2. Germline-derived CDR1 and CDR2 are SGHRS and YFSETQ. Trimming took 3 bases from V and 5 from J; bases not matched to a gene: 6. The CDR3 length is 16 residues. CDR3 protein: CASSSLTSGGDETQYF. The CDR3 nucleotides are TGCGCCAGCAGCTCGCTGACTAGCGGGGGGGATGAGACCCAGTACTTC. The whole variable domain, filled in from reference TRBV5-1 and TRBJ2-5, reads KAGVTQTPRYLIKTRGQQVTLSCSPISGHRSVSWYQQTPGQGLQFLFEYFSETQRNKGNFPGRFSGRQFSNSRSEMNVSTLELGDSALYLCASSSLTSGGDETQYFGPGTRLLVL.

This clone has only a few counts. The J gene is TRBJ2-1, the V gene TRBV24-1, with D perhaps matching TRBD1 (6 bases). V was clipped by 3 bases and J by 2 bases, with 13 bases between them. CDR1 KGHDR and CDR2 SFDVKD come from the germline V gene. The CDR3 sequence is 16 residues long. CDR3 in amino acids: CATSDGKGVTYNEQFF. In DNA, the CDR3 is TGTGCCACCAGTGATGGTAAGGGGGTGACCTACAATGAGCAGTTCTTC.

The rearrangement uses TRBV19 and TRBJ1-2, with D perhaps TRBD1 (5 bases). Trimming took off 3 bases at V and 1 base at J, with 12 bases between the two ends. The CDR3 runs to 15 residues. Germline-derived CDR1 and CDR2 are LNHDA and SQIVND (reference sequence). This chain's CDR3 is CASSMSTRDNYGYTF. The CDR3 nucleotides are TGTGCCAGTAGTATGAGTACCAGGGATAACTATGGCTACACCTTC.

The J gene is TRBJ1-2, the V gene TRBV29-1; D uncertain. This CDR3 contains 13 residues. V dropped 2 bases and J dropped 4 bases, with 11 bases sitting between them. Germline CDR1 SQVTM, CDR2 ANQGSEA. For the CDR3, the DNA is TGCAGCGTTGAACCGTGGCAGTCCTATGGCTACACCTTC. This sequence encodes CSVEPWQSYGYTF.

The chain has TRBV6-2 or TRBV6-3 and TRBJ2-5, with 8 nucleotides matching TRBD1. With V trimmed by 6 bases and J by 1 base, 13 bases remained unmatched. This CDR3 region has 17 residues. Germline CDR1 MNHEY, CDR2 SVGEGT. CDR3 nucleotide sequence: TGTGCCAGCAGCCGGACAACGGACAGGGCCCTCCAAGAGACCCAGTACTTC. Translation: CASSRTTDRALQETQYF.

The CDR3 here is CAWSRTGQYF. DNA for the CDR3: TGTGCCTGGAGTCGGACAGGGCAGTACTTC. The chain combines TRBV30 with TRBJ2-7, with TRBD1 identical over 7 bases. Germline CDR1 and CDR2: GTSNPN and SVGIG (reference sequence). V shed 2 bases, J shed 9 bases, and the junction held 1 base outside the gene matches. The CDR3 totals 10 residues.

The CDR3 loop reads CASSQEFSGGRLDEQFF. The CDR3 DNA reads TGCGCCAGCAGCCAAGAGTTTAGCGGGGGGCGCCTCGATGAGCAGTTCTTC. The chain is built from TRBV4-3 and TRBJ2-1, with 10 positions matching TRBD2. V lost 0 bases and J lost 8; bases outside the gene matches: 10. This CDR3 has 17 amino acids. In germline, CDR1 is LGHNA, CDR2 YSLEER.

This clone came up a few times. V and J are TRBV19 and TRBJ2-7; 10 nucleotides match TRBD2. The J segment lost 2 bases and the V segment lost 6 bases, leaving 7 bases of the junction unmatched. The CDR3 loop spans 15 amino acids. CDR1 and CDR2 from the germline V gene are LNHDA and SQIVND (reference sequence). Written as DNA, the CDR3 is TGTGCCAGTAGCCCCACTAGCGGGGCAACCTACGAGCAGTACTTC. Translated, it gives CASSPTSGATYEQYF.

The V call is TRBV5-1, the J call TRBJ2-7; D possibly corresponds to TRBD2 (6 bases). Trimming took off 3 bases at V and 5 bases at J, with 24 bases between the two ends. Germline loops: CDR1 SGHRS, CDR2 YFSETQ. The CDR3 extends over 17 amino acids. CDR3 bases: TGCGCCAGCAGCTCAGCCGGGACTGCCTACTCGGGGGACGAGCAGTACTTC. Its translation: CASSSAGTAYSGDEQYF.

V is TRBV6-5 and J is TRBJ1-5, with no clear D. V was clipped by 8 bases and J by 5 bases, with 13 bases between them. Germline assignment: CDR1 MNHEY and CDR2 SVGAGI. This CDR3 is built from 13 residues. The CDR3 sequence is CASGRELDQPQHF. As DNA, the CDR3 is TGTGCCAGCGGGAGGGAGTTGGATCAGCCCCAGCATTTT.

The V call is TRBV2, the J call TRBJ1-1; D may be TRBD1 (5 bases). There are 15 residues in the CDR3. V was trimmed by 6 bases and J by 3 bases, leaving 17 bases between them. CDR1 is SNHLY and CDR2 is FYNNEI in the germline V gene. CDR3 sequence: CASRTPWGGDTEAFF. Here the CDR3 DNA reads TGTGCCAGCAGGACCCCGTGGGGGGGGGACACTGAAGCTTTCTTT.

This chain connects TRBV28 to TRBJ2-7, with TRBD2 matching over 10 bases. CDR1 and CDR2 (germline): MDHEN, SYDVKM. V was pared by 1 base and J by 7 bases, with 7 bases of the junction left unmatched. This CDR3 comprises 15 residues. Here the CDR3 reads CASSLSAGGPREQYF. The CDR3 DNA follows: TGTGCCAGCAGTTTATCAGCGGGGGGGCCGCGTGAGCAGTACTTC.

J is TRBJ1-6 and V is TRBV5-6, with D possibly matching TRBD1 (6 bases). Germline-derived CDR1 and CDR2 are SGHDT and YYEEEE. The CDR3 contains 14 residues. Trimming cost V 4 bases and J 7 bases, with 12 bases left between them. This CDR3 is CASSRDIFNSPLHF. The CDR3 nucleotides read TGTGCCAGCAGCCGGGACATTTTCAATTCACCCCTCCACTTT.

The chain has TRBV12-3 or TRBV12-4 and TRBJ1-2; 11 bases fit TRBD1. V lost 1 base to trimming and J lost 14 bases; unmatched junction nucleotides: 3. There are 12 residues in the CDR3. This CDR3 is CASSLGTGGSTF. The CDR3 coding sequence is TGTGCCAGCAGTTTAGGGACAGGGGGCTCTACCTTC.

A few counts support this clone. V usage is TRBV6-5 and J usage is TRBJ1-6; tentative D call: TRBD1 (5 bases). Trimming cost V 9 bases and J 9 bases, with 15 bases left between them. The CDR3 spans 13 residues. The germline gives CDR1 MNHEY, CDR2 SVGAGI. DNA for the CDR3: TGTGCCAGTCGGGACTTCATGGGTTCACCCCTCCACTTT. Its translation: CASRDFMGSPLHF.

The chain employs TRBV10-3 and TRBJ2-5; D is ambiguous. This CDR3 contains 14 residues. Germline V gene sequence: CDR1 ENHRY, CDR2 SYGVKD. V lost 4 bases and J lost 1, with 10 bases in between. The CDR3 coding sequence is TGTGCCATCAGTGCGGGTGGCAGCCAAGAGACCCAGTACTTC. It translates to CAISAGGSQETQYF.